The T cell receptor beta chain under discussion was sequenced for a study of shared clonotypes between healthy human individuals. Study results and limitations: In the sorted subsets, rarefaction showed sequencing was incomplete despite large depth.

V shed 0 bases and J 5 bases; nucleotides not matched to a gene: 6. The CDR3 consists of 16 residues. Looked up from germline, CDR1 is MNHEY and CDR2 is SMNVEV (reference sequence). On this clone itself: Its antigen is unidentified.

Original analysis: Quality scores were absent from the junction-only immunoSEQ sequences, so filtering differed. Profiled with immunoSEQ multiplex PCR; TCRdb holds only in-frame clones, not every one. V, J and clone size were drawn from that table, and D and trimming were deduced from the DNA. The sample yields about 2.1 million clones, 85% to 95% seen once. The naive CD8 population came from CD45RO-negative cells selected for CCR7, without terminally differentiated effector memory CD45RA+ cells. The chain recombines TRBV27 with TRBJ2-7; 11 bases are shared with TRBD2. The receptor was derived from a man between 18 and 29 years old in good health. Some clones in this sample may be carry-over from other donors' samples. Sequenced sample: naive CD8+ T cells from PBMCs. CDR3 bases: TGTGCCAGCAGTTTATCGGTGGTAGCGGGAGGGAACGAGCAGTACTTC. It is translated as CASSLSVVAGGNEQYF.